This entry lists 10 T cell receptor beta chains sequenced from one sample in a study of T-cell reconstitution after alpha-beta-depleted transplantation in children. It was with unique molecular identifiers that the TCRbeta library was prepared. Via MiXCR, TCRdb re-called the PCR reads, giving one row per CDR3 protein. The sample yields around 490,000 distinct CDR3 sequences, roughly 10% seen once. The sample was PBMCs, mostly from graft donor cells, taken 180 days after TCRalphabeta/CD19-depleted stem cell transplant. These receptors all come from a female patient aged 2-15 years who had a stem cell transplant for aplastic anemia, so the T cells may come from the graft donor.

This clonotype has more than one count but fewer than ten. The V call is TRBV20-1, the J call TRBJ2-2; 7 nucleotides match TRBD1. Germline CDR1 is DFQATT and CDR2 is SNEGSKA (reference sequence). The CDR3 runs 14 residues. V lost 6 bases and J lost 3; bases outside the gene matches: 7. CDR3 amino acids: CSARDSTHTGELFF. DNA of the CDR3: TGCAGTGCGAGGGACAGTACCCACACCGGGGAGCTGTTTTTT.

Remarks on this clonotype: One end of the junction is discordant with germline, which a read error may explain. The chain joins TRBV15 to TRBJ2-7; TRBD2 agrees at 7 bases. Germline loops: CDR1 LNHNV, CDR2 YYDKDF (reference sequence). The CDR3 length is 15 residues. CDR3: CANSRATSPSYEQYF. The DNA of the CDR3 is TGTGCCAACAGCAGAGCGACTAGCCCGTCCTACGAGCAGTACTTC. The full variable domain, with the rest looked up from reference TRBV15 and TRBJ2-7, is DAMVIQNPRYQVTQFGKPVTLSCSQTLNHNVMYWYQQKSSQAPKLLFHYYDKDFNNEADTPDNFQSRRPNTSFCFLDIRSPGLGDTAMYLCANSRATSPSYEQYFGPGTRLTVT.

The genes are TRBV6-2 or TRBV6-3 and TRBJ2-1; TRBD2 agrees at 16 bases. Trimming removed 6 bases from V and 7 bases from J; junction bases left unmatched: 9. Germline V gene data show CDR1 as MNHEY and CDR2 as SVGEGT. The CDR3 has 17 residues. CDR3 bases: TGTGCCAGCAGCATGGGACTAGCGGGAGGGCCGGTTAATGAGCAGTTCTTC. Its protein is CASSMGLAGGPVNEQFF.

This clonotype was found many times. V gene TRBV5-1 combines with J gene TRBJ2-7, with 9 bases fitting TRBD1. CDR3 length: 14 residues. The J segment lost 2 bases and the V segment lost 4 bases, leaving 4 bases of the junction unmatched. Germline lookup yields CDR1 SGHRS and CDR2 YFSETQ. The CDR3 DNA reads TGCGCCAGCAGCCGACAGGGGGGAGCCTACGAGCAGTACTTC. Translation: CASSRQGGAYEQYF.

The V and J genes are TRBV20-1 and TRBJ2-1; 8 bases match TRBD2. Trimming cost V 3 bases and J 6 bases; bases outside gene matches: 4. This CDR3 region has 13 residues. CDR1 is DFQATT, CDR2 SNEGSKA, per germline (reference sequence). The CDR3 bases are TGCAGTGCTAGCGGGAGGGCGGGCAATGAGCAGTTCTTC. As protein: CSASGRAGNEQFF.

V usage is TRBV12-3 or TRBV12-4 and J usage is TRBJ1-2, with TRBD1 matching over 10 bases. J lost 0 bases, V lost 3 bases, and 13 bases had no gene match. This CDR3 is 19 amino acids long. This CDR3 reads CASSFSPGTGVSANYGYTF. The CDR3 DNA follows: TGTGCCAGCAGTTTTTCCCCCGGGACAGGGGTATCGGCTAACTATGGCTACACCTTC.

This clonotype was seen a few times. The rearrangement uses TRBV29-1 and TRBJ1-5; possible D gene TRBD1, 6 bases. CDR1 SQVTM and CDR2 ANQGSEA come from the germline V gene. Trimming removed 5 bases at V and 2 bases at J, with 13 bases between. The CDR3 is made up of 14 amino acids. The CDR3 DNA reads as TGCAGCGTTCGGGACACCGAAGGCAATCAGCCCCAGCATTTT. It codes for CSVRDTEGNQPQHF.

This clonotype showed up many times. This chain joins TRBV12-3 or TRBV12-4 and TRBJ1-2; D possibly corresponds to TRBD1 (6 bases). V gave up 6 bases and J gave up 4 bases, with 12 bases separating them. The CDR3 has 13 amino acids. The CDR3 nucleotides read TGTGCCAGCAGGCGGACAGCCACCTATGGCTACACCTTC. Translated: CASRRTATYGYTF.

In its sample, this clonotype was seen a few times. This chain links TRBV20-1 with TRBJ2-7, with TRBD2 matching over 11 bases. V shed 7 bases and J 6 bases; nucleotides not matched to a gene: 8. CDR3 length: 13 residues. Germline V gene sequence: CDR1 DFQATT, CDR2 SNEGSKA (reference sequence). CDR3: CSVPGLAAAEQYF. The CDR3 DNA sequence: TGCAGTGTCCCGGGACTAGCGGCAGCCGAGCAGTACTTC.

J is TRBJ1-2 and V is TRBV20-1, with D possibly matching TRBD1 (5 bases). Trimming removed 4 bases at V and 0 bases at J, with 15 bases between. Germline V gene data show CDR1 as DFQATT and CDR2 as SNEGSKA (reference sequence). The CDR3 contains 15 residues. DNA for the CDR3: TGCAGTGCTACACGTTTGGGAGGGGCTAACTATGGCTACACCTTC. As protein: CSATRLGGANYGYTF.